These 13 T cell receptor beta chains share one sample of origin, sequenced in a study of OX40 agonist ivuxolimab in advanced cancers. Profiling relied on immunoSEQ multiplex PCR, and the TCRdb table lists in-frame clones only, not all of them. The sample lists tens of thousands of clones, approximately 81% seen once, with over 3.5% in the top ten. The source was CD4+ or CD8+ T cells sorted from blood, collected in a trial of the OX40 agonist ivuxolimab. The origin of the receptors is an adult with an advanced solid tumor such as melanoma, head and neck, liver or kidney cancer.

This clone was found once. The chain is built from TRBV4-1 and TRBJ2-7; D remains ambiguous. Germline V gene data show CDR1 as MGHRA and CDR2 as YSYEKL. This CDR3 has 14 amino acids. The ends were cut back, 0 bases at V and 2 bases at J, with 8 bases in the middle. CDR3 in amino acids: CASSQETGPYEQYF. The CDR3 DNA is TGCGCCAGCAGCCAAGAGACCGGGCCCTACGAGCAGTACTTC.

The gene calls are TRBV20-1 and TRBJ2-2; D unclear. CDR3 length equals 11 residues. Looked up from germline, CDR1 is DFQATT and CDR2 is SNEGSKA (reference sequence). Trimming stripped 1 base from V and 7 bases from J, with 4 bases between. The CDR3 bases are TGCAGTGCTAGAGGGGGCGGGGAGCTGTTTTTT. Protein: CSARGGGELFF.

As DNA, the CDR3 is TGTGCCAGCAGCTTGGCTAGACTAGGGGAGAGGGAGCAGTACTTC. Encoded protein: CASSLARLGEREQYF. The J gene is TRBJ2-7, the V gene TRBV5-4, with a possible D match to TRBD2 (6 bases). Germline CDR1 reads SGHNT; CDR2 reads YYREEE (reference sequence). This CDR3 comprises 15 residues. V lost 0 bases and J 7 bases, leaving 17 bases between the germline ends.

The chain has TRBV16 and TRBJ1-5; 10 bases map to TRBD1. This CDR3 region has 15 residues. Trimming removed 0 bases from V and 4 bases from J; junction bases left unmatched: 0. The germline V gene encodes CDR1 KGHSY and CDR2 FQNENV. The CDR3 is CASSQSGQGNQPQHF. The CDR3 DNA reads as TGTGCCAGCAGCCAATCGGGACAGGGGAATCAGCCCCAGCATTTT.

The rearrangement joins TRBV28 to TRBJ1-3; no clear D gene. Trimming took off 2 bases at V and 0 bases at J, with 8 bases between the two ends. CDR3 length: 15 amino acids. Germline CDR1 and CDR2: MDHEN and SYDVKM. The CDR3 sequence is CASSLTLPSGNTIYF. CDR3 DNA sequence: TGTGCCAGCAGTTTAACGTTACCCTCTGGAAACACCATATATTTT.

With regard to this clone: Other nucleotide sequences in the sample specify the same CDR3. This chain's CDR3 is CASSQGTDTQYF. The CDR3 nucleotides are TGTGCCAGCAGCCAGGGAACAGATACGCAGTATTTT. The chain recombines TRBV7-9 with TRBJ2-3; TRBD1 might be the D (5 bases). Per the germline V gene, CDR1 is SEHNR and CDR2 is FQNEAQ (reference sequence). The CDR3 has 12 residues. The V gene lost 5 bases and the J gene lost 3 bases, with 6 bases spanning the gap.

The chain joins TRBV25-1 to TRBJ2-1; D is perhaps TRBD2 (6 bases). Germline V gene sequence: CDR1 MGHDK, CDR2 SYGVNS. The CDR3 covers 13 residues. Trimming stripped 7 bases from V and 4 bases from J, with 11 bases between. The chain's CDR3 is CASNLATYNEQFF. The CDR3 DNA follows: TGTGCCAGCAATCTAGCGACATACAATGAGCAGTTCTTC.

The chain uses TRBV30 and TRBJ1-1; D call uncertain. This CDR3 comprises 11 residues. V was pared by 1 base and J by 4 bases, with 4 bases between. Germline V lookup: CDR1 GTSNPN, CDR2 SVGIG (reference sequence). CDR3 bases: TGTGCCTGGAGTGGACCCACTGAAGCTTTCTTT. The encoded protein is CAWSGPTEAFF.

As DNA, the CDR3 is TGTGCCAGCAGTGAGACAGGGGAGTATCAGCCCCAGCATTTT. This encodes CASSETGEYQPQHF. The chain employs TRBV2 and TRBJ1-5; 8 nucleotides match TRBD1. Losses at the gene ends were 3 bases for V and 5 bases for J; bases not matched to a gene: 3. From germline, CDR1 is SNHLY and CDR2 FYNNEI. The CDR3 consists of 14 residues.

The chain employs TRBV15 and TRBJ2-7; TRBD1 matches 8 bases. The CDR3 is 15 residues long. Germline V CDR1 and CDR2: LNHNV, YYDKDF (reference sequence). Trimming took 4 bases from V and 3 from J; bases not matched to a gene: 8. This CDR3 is CATSNSQGAGYEQYF. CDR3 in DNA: TGTGCCACCAGCAACTCGCAGGGGGCGGGCTACGAGCAGTACTTC.

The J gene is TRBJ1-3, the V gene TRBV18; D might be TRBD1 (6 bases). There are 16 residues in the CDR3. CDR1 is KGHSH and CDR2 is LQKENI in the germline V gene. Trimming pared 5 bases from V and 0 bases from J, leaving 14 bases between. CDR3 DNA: TGTGCCAGCTCAGGCGGACAGACCCGCTCTGGAAACACCATATATTTT. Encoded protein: CASSGGQTRSGNTIYF.

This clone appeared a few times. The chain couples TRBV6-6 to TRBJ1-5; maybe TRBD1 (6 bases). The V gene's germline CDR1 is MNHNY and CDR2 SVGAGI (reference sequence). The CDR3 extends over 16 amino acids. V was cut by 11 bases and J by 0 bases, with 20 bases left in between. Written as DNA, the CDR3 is TGTGCCGCTGGGACACTGCCGACCGATAGCAATCAGCCCCAGCATTTT. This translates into CAAGTLPTDSNQPQHF.

DNA for the CDR3: TGTGCCAGCAGTTACCGCTTCGGGCGGGAAGGGCAGTTCTTC. As protein: CASSYRFGREGQFF. The V and J genes are TRBV6-5 and TRBJ2-1; perhaps TRBD2 as D (6 bases). V lost 2 bases, J lost 12 bases, and 17 bases lay in between. From germline, CDR1 is MNHEY and CDR2 SVGAGI. The CDR3 sequence is 14 residues long.